This entry concerns a single T cell receptor beta chain. Seattle researchers signed up patients amid active infection and tracked them longitudinally. These data come from a study of blood T cell repertoires in COVID-19. The CDR3 totals 13 residues. V lost 0 bases, J lost 2 bases, and 5 bases lay in between. Germline V CDR1 and CDR2: SGDLS, YYNGEE. Profiled with immunoSEQ multiplex PCR; TCRdb holds only in-frame clones, not every one. The table shows about 160,000 clones, with around nine tenths occurring only once. The TCR sequence derives from a woman between 65 and 79 years old with COVID-19, enrolled during active disease. Sample: peripheral blood. V is TRBV9 and J is TRBJ1-2; D unresolved. The CDR3 nucleotides read TGTGCCAGCAGCGTAGTCGGGAACTATGGCTACACCTTC. It yields the protein CASSVVGNYGYTF. The whole variable domain, remainder taken from reference TRBV9 and TRBJ1-2, is DSGVTQTPKHLITATGQRVTLRCSPRSGDLSVYWYQQSLDQGLQFLIQYYNGEERAKGNILERFSAQQFPDLHSELNLSSLELGDSALYFCASSVVGNYGYTFGSGTRLTVV.